Each of the 20 T cell receptor beta chains below was sequenced from the same sample in a study of cytomegalovirus exposure and HLA in healthy donors. Primers included in the PCR were 60 Vbeta and 13 Jbeta primers. The method was immunoSEQ multiplex PCR; TCRdb's version includes in-frame clones alone and lacks a portion of them. In the table there are under 300,000 clones, roughly two thirds of which are singletons. What was sequenced was PBMCs. These receptors were collected from a female donor in good health and CMV-seronegative.

The sample holds a few counts of this clone. The chain recombines TRBV19 with TRBJ1-5; D gene uncertain. The CDR3 length is 17 residues. Germline assignment: CDR1 LNHDA and CDR2 SQIVND (reference sequence). V was shortened by 0 bases and J by 10 bases, with 22 bases between the two germline ends. The CDR3 sequence: CASSIDSGEQISYPQHF. The CDR3 DNA is TGTGCCAGTAGTATAGATAGCGGGGAACAAATATCATACCCCCAGCATTTT.

The V and J genes are TRBV11-3 and TRBJ2-1, with D maybe TRBD1 (8 bases). Germline CDR1 is SGHNT and CDR2 is YENEEA. This CDR3 spans 18 amino acids. V dropped 5 bases and J dropped 2 bases, with 22 bases sitting between them. CDR3 region: CASSRDRGREAPYNEQFF. CDR3 coding DNA: TGTGCCAGCAGCCGAGACAGGGGCCGGGAGGCCCCCTACAATGAGCAGTTCTTC.

The V call is TRBV2, the J call TRBJ2-4; D perhaps matches TRBD1 (6 bases). Germline assignment: CDR1 SNHLY and CDR2 FYNNEI. This CDR3 contains 15 residues. V shed 6 bases and J shed 0 bases, with 12 bases lying between them. The CDR3: CASSDTGIAKNIQYF. The CDR3 DNA follows: TGTGCCAGCAGCGACACAGGGATAGCCAAAAACATTCAGTACTTC. Full variable domain (missing parts from reference TRBV2 and TRBJ2-4): EPEVTQTPSHQVTQMGQEVILRCVPISNHLYFYWYRQILGQKVEFLVSFYNNEISEKSEIFDDQFSVERPDGSNFTLKIRSTKLEDSAMYFCASSDTGIAKNIQYFGAGTRLSVL.

The rearrangement uses TRBV11-1 and TRBJ1-2, with D perhaps TRBD1 (6 bases). The CDR3 is 14 amino acids. Trimming took 0 bases from V and 2 from J, leaving 7 bases between them. The germline gives CDR1 SGHAT, CDR2 FQDESV (reference sequence). CDR3 DNA sequence: TGTGCCAGCAGCTTAGCGACAGGCAACTATGGCTACACCTTC. It specifies CASSLATGNYGYTF.

Comment on this clone: The same CDR3 is also encoded by other DNA sequences in this sample. CDR3 DNA sequence: TGCGCCAGCAGCTTGGGGAGCGGGAGTTACAATGAGCAGTTCTTC. Residues: CASSLGSGSYNEQFF. The J gene is TRBJ2-1, the V gene TRBV5-1; 8 bases are shared with TRBD2. The CDR3 totals 15 residues. Unmatched junction bases numbered 3, after V lost 0 bases and J lost 4 bases. Looked up from germline, CDR1 is SGHRS and CDR2 is YFSETQ.

The rearrangement links TRBV6-1 to TRBJ2-1; the match to TRBD2 covers 12 bases. Germline loops: CDR1 MNHNS, CDR2 SASEGT. Trimming took 4 bases from V and 5 from J; bases not matched to a gene: 9. The CDR3 contains 17 residues. The CDR3 DNA reads TGTGCCAGCAGTGCTACTCCACTAGCGGGAGGCCACAATGAGCAGTTCTTC. Translated: CASSATPLAGGHNEQFF.

The V call is TRBV11-1, the J call TRBJ2-7; 9 bases match TRBD1. The CDR3 spans 14 residues. With V trimmed by 4 bases and J by 5 bases, 6 bases remained unmatched. Germline V gene data show CDR1 as SGHAT and CDR2 as FQDESV (reference sequence). CDR3 protein: CASSSRDRVHEQYF. For the CDR3, the DNA is TGTGCCAGCAGCTCCCGGGACAGGGTCCACGAGCAGTACTTC.

This clone was observed a few times. The genes are TRBV6-6 and TRBJ1-6, with a weak D call TRBD1 (6 bases). With 7 bases removed from V and 7 bases from J, the gap between germline ends came to 14 bases. Germline assignment: CDR1 MNHNY and CDR2 SVGAGI (reference sequence). This CDR3 has 14 amino acids. CDR3 residues: CASIAGTSNSPLHF. The CDR3 DNA is TGTGCCAGCATCGCCGGGACATCAAATTCACCCCTCCACTTT.

This clone was observed once. The chain is built from TRBV28 and TRBJ2-2, with D perhaps matching TRBD1 (5 bases). The CDR3 spans 15 residues. Germline V lookup: CDR1 MDHEN, CDR2 SYDVKM. Trimming took 3 bases from V and 1 from J, leaving 9 bases between them. The CDR3: CASSLDRGNTGELFF. The CDR3 nucleotides are TGTGCCAGCAGTTTGGATAGGGGGAACACCGGGGAGCTGTTTTTT.

Remarks on this clone: Compared with germline, one end of the junction differs, possibly owing to a read error. The chain uses TRBV7-9 and TRBJ2-2; 7 bases are shared with TRBD1. The length of the CDR3 is 15 residues. The V gene's germline CDR1 is SEHNR and CDR2 FQNEAQ (reference sequence). The CDR3 DNA sequence: TGTTCCAGCAGCTTAGGGGGCAGGGGCACCGGGGAGCTGTTTTTT. Its protein is CSSSLGGRGTGELFF.

This clone was counted between two and nine times. The chain has TRBV7-2 and TRBJ1-2; 12 bases align to TRBD1. The CDR3 sequence is 17 residues long. Losses at the gene ends were 3 bases for V and 2 bases for J; bases not matched to a gene: 7. Germline assignment: CDR1 SGHTA and CDR2 FQGNSA. The chain's CDR3 is CASSFTGTGGRNYGYTF. CDR3 bases: TGTGCCAGCAGCTTTACGGGGACAGGGGGCAGGAACTATGGCTACACCTTC.

This clone was seen only a few times. The rearrangement links TRBV27 to TRBJ2-1; 8 bases fit TRBD1. This CDR3 has 16 residues. Germline CDR1 reads MNHEY; CDR2 reads SMNVEV (reference sequence). After removal of 7 bases from V and 8 bases from J, the junction contained 16 bases not matched to a gene. The CDR3 spells CASTSAQGTGSDEQFF. CDR3 sequence (DNA): TGTGCCAGCACCTCAGCCCAAGGGACAGGTAGCGATGAGCAGTTCTTC.

This chain joins TRBV6-1 and TRBJ2-7; the match to TRBD2 covers 11 bases. This CDR3 has 14 amino acids. V shed 10 bases and J 12 bases; nucleotides not matched to a gene: 17. Germline CDR1 is MNHNS and CDR2 is SASEGT. The CDR3 region is CATRPPGLAEPPYF. The CDR3 DNA follows: TGTGCCACCCGACCCCCGGGACTAGCGGAACCGCCGTACTTC.

The rearrangement joins TRBV5-8 to TRBJ2-1, with 7 nucleotides matching TRBD2. V gave up 4 bases and J gave up 7 bases; unmatched junction bases: 17. The germline gives CDR1 SGHTS, CDR2 YDEGEE. The CDR3 totals 17 residues. The CDR3 loop reads CASSVYGTRGGGNEQFF. The CDR3 DNA sequence: TGTGCCAGCAGCGTCTACGGGACCCGCGGGGGAGGTAATGAGCAGTTCTTC.

V and J are TRBV7-8 and TRBJ2-7, with a weak D call TRBD1 (6 bases). This CDR3 has 15 residues. The V end was cut by 0 bases, the J end by 2 bases, with 11 bases between. Germline assignment: CDR1 SGHVS and CDR2 FQNEAQ. This CDR3 reads CASSLATGRTYEQYF. As DNA, the CDR3 is TGTGCCAGCAGCTTAGCAACAGGGCGAACCTACGAGCAGTACTTC.

This chain connects TRBV28 to TRBJ1-2, with D perhaps matching TRBD1 (6 bases). Germline assignment: CDR1 MDHEN and CDR2 SYDVKM. The CDR3 is 12 residues long. V was pared by 10 bases and J by 4 bases, with 13 bases between. The CDR3 loop is CANRDTGYGYTF. DNA for the CDR3: TGTGCCAACCGGGACACCGGCTATGGCTACACCTTC.

Only a few counts were recorded for this clone. V usage is TRBV20-1 and J usage is TRBJ1-4; tentatively, D is TRBD1 (5 bases). V was clipped by 5 bases and J by 8 bases, with 9 bases between them. The germline gives CDR1 DFQATT, CDR2 SNEGSKA (reference sequence). This CDR3 comprises 11 residues. CDR3 nucleotide sequence: TGCAGTGCTCGACAGTTGGAAAAACTGTTTTTT. Amino acid sequence: CSARQLEKLFF.

J is TRBJ2-3 and V is TRBV7-3, with D unclear. The germline CDR1 and CDR2 sequences are SGHTA and FQGTGA. This CDR3 comprises 11 residues. V was clipped by 5 bases and J by 2 bases, with 2 bases between them. CDR3 sequence (DNA): TGTGCCAGCAGCCTCACAGATACGCAGTATTTT. It encodes CASSLTDTQYF.

This clone was seen once. The junction departs from the called germline gene at one end, perhaps through a read error. The chain carries TRBV13 and TRBJ2-2; D is unresolved. The CDR3 is 15 residues long. CDR1 is PRHDT and CDR2 is FYEKMQ in the germline V gene (reference sequence). The DNA of the CDR3 is TGTGCCAGCAGCGTAGGCGAGTATGAGACCGGGGAGCTGTTTTTT. Its translation is CASSVGEYETGELFF.

The V gene is TRBV2, the J gene TRBJ2-3, with TRBD2 matching over 13 bases. The CDR3 is 17 residues long. In germline, CDR1 is SNHLY, CDR2 FYNNEI. V lost 4 bases and J lost 5; bases outside the gene matches: 9. The CDR3 loop is CASSGMGLAGTGDTQYF. The CDR3 nucleotides are TGTGCCAGCAGTGGTATGGGACTAGCGGGAACGGGAGATACGCAGTATTTT. Combining the CDR3 with reference TRBV2 and TRBJ2-3 gives the whole variable domain EPEVTQTPSHQVTQMGQEVILRCVPISNHLYFYWYRQILGQKVEFLVSFYNNEISEKSEIFDDQFSVERPDGSNFTLKIRSTKLEDSAMYFCASSGMGLAGTGDTQYFGPGTRLTVL.